What follows is one T cell receptor beta chain and its context. What it recognizes is unknown. Controls that were healthy consisted of blood donors whose median age was around 55 years (range about 21-70), with around 60% female. The sample comes from a study of somatic mutations in cytotoxic T cells in rheumatoid arthritis. Study background: Including V beta1+ cells that were sequenced for TCRB, some T-cell populations stained with V beta antibodies were flow-sorted at nearly 100% purity.

Whole-study results and caveats: What antigens the expanded CD8+ clones targeted remained unknown.

Data came from immunoSEQ multiplex PCR; TCRdb stores just in-frame clones and leaves some out. This sample carries thousands of clones, over 70% of them seen once, and the ten largest clones take around 36%. Trimming at V came to 3 bases and at J to 8 bases, leaving 14 bases not matched to a gene. Per the germline V gene, CDR1 is KGHSH and CDR2 is LQKENI. This CDR3 has 16 residues. V and J are TRBV18 and TRBJ1-1; 8 bases are a match to TRBD1. This TCR came from a woman between 50 and 59 years old in good health. The specimen was CD8+ T cells sorted from blood. The CDR3 loop reads CASSPQGQANDHEAFF. The CDR3 nucleotides read TGTGCCAGCTCACCTCAGGGACAGGCGAACGACCACGAAGCTTTCTTT.